The subject of this entry is one TCR beta chain. These data belong to a study of blood T cells in healthy people across ages. The germline V gene has CDR1 MNHNS and CDR2 SASEGT. The CDR3 spans 14 residues. V lost 3 bases and J 6 bases, leaving 11 bases between the germline ends. A second PCR of about 7 to 11 cycles used a sample-barcoded 5' primer and a J-beta primer mix. TCRdb analysed the 5' RACE reads with MiXCR anew, one entry per CDR3 protein. The data contain fewer than 1,200,000 distinct CDR3 sequences, almost 25% of them singletons. These same data were also listed under a study on T cells of mothers and their children.

This sequence originates from a girl under 10 years old in good health. The chain carries TRBV6-1 and TRBJ1-4; D remains ambiguous. Material: blood. The CDR3 DNA follows: TGTGCCAGCAGTGATTGGGTCGAGGATGAAAAACTGTTTTTT. Residues: CASSDWVEDEKLFF.